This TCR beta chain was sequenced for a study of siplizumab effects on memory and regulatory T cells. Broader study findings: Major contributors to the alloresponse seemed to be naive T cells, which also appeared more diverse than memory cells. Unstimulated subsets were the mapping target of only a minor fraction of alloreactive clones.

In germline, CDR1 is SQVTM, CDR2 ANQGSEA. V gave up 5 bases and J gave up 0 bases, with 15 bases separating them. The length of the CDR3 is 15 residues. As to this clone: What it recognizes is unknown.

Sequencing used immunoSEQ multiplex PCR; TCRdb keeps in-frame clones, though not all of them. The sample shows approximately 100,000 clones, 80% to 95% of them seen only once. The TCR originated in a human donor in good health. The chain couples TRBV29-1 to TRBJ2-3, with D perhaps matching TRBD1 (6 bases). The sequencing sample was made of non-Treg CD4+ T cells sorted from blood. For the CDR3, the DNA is TGCAGCGTTCGACAGGCCAGGGTGAGCACAGATACGCAGTATTTT. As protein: CSVRQARVSTDTQYF.